The 5 T cell receptor beta chains in this list originate from one sample, sequenced in a study of cytomegalovirus exposure and HLA in healthy donors. It was with 60 Vbeta and 13 Jbeta primers that the PCR ran. The protocol was immunoSEQ multiplex PCR, while the TCRdb copy is restricted to in-frame clones and leaves out a portion. The table includes tens of thousands of clones, about nine tenths detected once. Sequenced material: PBMCs. The receptor source for this set is a woman between 40 and 55 years old in good health and CMV-seropositive.

This chain uses TRBV5-1 with TRBJ2-7, with 11 bases identical to TRBD2. CDR3 size: 16 residues. Germline CDR1 SGHRS, CDR2 YFSETQ. J lost 3 bases, V lost 6 bases, and 11 bases had no gene match. CDR3 region: CASMPSGRRDNYEQYF. CDR3 nucleotide sequence: TGCGCCAGCATGCCTAGCGGGAGGAGGGATAACTACGAGCAGTACTTC. The full variable domain, its missing parts supplied by reference TRBV5-1 and TRBJ2-7, is KAGVTQTPRYLIKTRGQQVTLSCSPISGHRSVSWYQQTPGQGLQFLFEYFSETQRNKGNFPGRFSGRQFSNSRSEMNVSTLELGDSALYLCASMPSGRRDNYEQYFGPGTRLTVT.

The chain uses TRBV5-1 and TRBJ1-2, with D possibly TRBD1 on 6 matching bases. The germline gives CDR1 SGHRS, CDR2 YFSETQ. The germline V and J ends were trimmed by 0 bases and 7 bases, with 13 bases remaining between them. The CDR3 loop spans 14 amino acids. CDR3 nucleotide sequence: TGCGCCAGCAGCTTGGCAGGGGCGGCTGGTGGCTACACCTTC. This codes for CASSLAGAAGGYTF. Filled out from reference TRBV5-1 and TRBJ1-2, the complete variable domain reads KAGVTQTPRYLIKTRGQQVTLSCSPISGHRSVSWYQQTPGQGLQFLFEYFSETQRNKGNFPGRFSGRQFSNSRSEMNVSTLELGDSALYLCASSLAGAAGGYTFGSGTRLTVV.

The rearrangement links TRBV14 to TRBJ2-1, with D possibly being TRBD2 (5 bases). The CDR3 length is 14 residues. From germline, CDR1 is SGHDN and CDR2 FVKESK. V was cut by 6 bases and J by 0 bases, with 9 bases left in between. Written as DNA, the CDR3 is TGTGCCAGCAGTCGGGGAAGCTCCTACAATGAGCAGTTCTTC. Its protein product is CASSRGSSYNEQFF.

This clone was seen a few times. The chain carries TRBV6-1 and TRBJ1-6, with a possible D match to TRBD1 (5 bases). There are 17 residues in the CDR3. Trimming removed 0 bases from V and 6 bases from J, with 15 bases in between. Germline CDR1 and CDR2: MNHNS and SASEGT. The CDR3 DNA reads as TGTGCCAGCAGTGAAGCCAACATCCAGGGTGGTAATTCACCCCTCCACTTT. It is translated as CASSEANIQGGNSPLHF.

The chain recombines TRBV2 with TRBJ1-4, with 8 nucleotides matching TRBD1. V shed 6 bases and J 5 bases; nucleotides not matched to a gene: 5. Germline CDR1 reads SNHLY; CDR2 reads FYNNEI. This CDR3 is 14 amino acids long. The CDR3 DNA sequence: TGTGCCAGCAGCCAAACAGGGGGGAATGAAAAACTGTTTTTT. Protein: CASSQTGGNEKLFF.